These 12 T cell receptor beta chains were all obtained from the same sample, sequenced in a study of breast tumors, draining lymph nodes, adjacent tissues. MiXCR was run by TCRdb on the multiplex PCR reads, yielding one entry per CDR3 protein. The sample lists tens of thousands of distinct CDR3 sequences, approximately 30% occurring once. Axillary draining lymph nodes of breast cancer patients supplied the node samples. The specimen was axillary lymph node tissue. The receptor source for this set is a female donor with breast cancer. Some clones in this sample may be carry-over from other donors' samples.

A word on this clonotype: A much larger clonotype is one base distant, so this may be a read error. The chain combines TRBV9 with TRBJ2-1, with TRBD1 as a possible D gene (6 bases). Germline V CDR1 and CDR2: SGDLS, YYNGEE. This CDR3 is 15 amino acids long. The CDR3 spells CASSAAGALYNEPFF. Here the CDR3 DNA reads TGTGCCAGCAGCGCCGCAGGGGCCCTCTACAATGAGCCGTTCTTC.

As regards this clonotype: Since a much larger clone is just one base distant, this may be a read error. V is TRBV6-2 or TRBV6-3 and J is TRBJ1-4; possible D gene TRBD1, 5 bases. There are 15 residues in the CDR3. CDR1 and CDR2 from the germline V gene are MNHEY and SVGEGT. The CDR3 protein is CASSSTGQHNDKLFF. The CDR3 DNA reads as TGTGCCAGCAGTTCTACGGGGCAGCATAATGATAAACTGTTTTTT.

This clonotype was recorded at least ten times. The chain recombines TRBV7-2 with TRBJ1-1; D possibly corresponds to TRBD1 (6 bases). This CDR3 region has 15 residues. Germline V gene sequence: CDR1 SGHTA, CDR2 FQGNSA. The V end was cut by 4 bases, the J end by 0 bases, with 12 bases between. CDR3 bases: TGTGCCAGCAGCTCGATGGGGGGCCTGAACACTGAAGCTTTCTTT. Protein sequence: CASSSMGGLNTEAFF. Using reference TRBV7-2 and TRBJ1-1 for the parts outside the CDR3, the full variable domain is GAGVSQSPSNKVTEKGKDVELRCDPISGHTALYWYRQSLGQGLEFLIYFQGNSAPDKSGLPSDRFSAERTGGSVSTLTIQRTQQEDSAVYLCASSSMGGLNTEAFFGQGTRLTVV.

Comment on this clonotype: A much bigger clone sits one base away, suggesting this may be a read error. The chain couples TRBV5-5 to TRBJ2-4, with D perhaps given as TRBD1 or TRBD2 (5 bases each). Germline V gene data show CDR1 as SGHKS and CDR2 as YYEKEE (reference sequence). This CDR3 is built from 16 residues. With 2 bases removed from V and 6 bases from J, the gap between germline ends came to 18 bases. This CDR3 is CASSFRGDPKANIQYF. The CDR3 coding sequence is TGTGCCAGCAGCTTTCGAGGGGACCCCAAGGCAAACATTCAGTACTTC.

This clonotype occurred many times. The V call is TRBV7-2, the J call TRBJ1-3, with 9 bases matching TRBD1. The germline V gene encodes CDR1 SGHTA and CDR2 FQGNSA. The V segment lost 3 bases and the J segment 2 bases; nucleotides outside the gene matches: 2. The CDR3 runs 15 residues. The CDR3 region has the DNA TGTGCCAGCAGCTTCACAGGGGGCGCTGGAAACACCATATATTTT. It encodes CASSFTGGAGNTIYF.

This clonotype was detected many times. The J gene is TRBJ1-5, the V gene TRBV6-2 or TRBV6-3; tentative D call: TRBD1 (5 bases). Germline-derived CDR1 and CDR2 are MNHEY and SVGEGT. This CDR3 comprises 14 residues. V lost 7 bases and J lost 2, with 12 bases in between. CDR3 DNA sequence: TGTGCCAGCAACCTCGGGGGTGGCAATCAGCCCCAGCATTTT. Protein product: CASNLGGGNQPQHF.

In this sample, this clonotype turned up many times. The chain uses TRBV27 and TRBJ2-1; 10 bases map to TRBD2. Unmatched junction bases numbered 3, after V lost 10 bases and J lost 3 bases. Germline assignment: CDR1 MNHEY and CDR2 SMNVEV (reference sequence). This CDR3 is built from 13 residues. In DNA, the CDR3 is TGTGCCACCGGACTAGCGGTCTACAATGAGCAGTTCTTC. Translated: CATGLAVYNEQFF.

This sequence joins TRBV12-3 or TRBV12-4 and TRBJ1-1; no firm D call. The CDR3 runs 13 residues. The V end was cut by 3 bases, the J end by 6 bases, with 11 bases between. The CDR3 coding sequence is TGTGCCAGCAGTTTGGGGTTTAACGCTGAAGCTTTCTTT. Protein sequence: CASSLGFNAEAFF.

Turning to this clonotype: Because the CDR3 is missing its conserved closing phenylalanine or tryptophan, this is likely a read error. V usage is TRBV7-2 and J usage is TRBJ2-7; 8 bases align to TRBD1. This CDR3 spans 14 amino acids. In germline, CDR1 is SGHTA, CDR2 FQGNSA. The CDR3 reads CASSLQGDPYEQYL. The CDR3 bases are TGCGCCAGCAGCTTACAGGGGGACCCCTACGAGCAGTACCTC.

This clonotype was found many times. The gene calls are TRBV7-9 and TRBJ2-2, with a possible D match to TRBD1 (5 bases). V lost 5 bases, J lost 2 bases, and 9 bases lay in between. The CDR3 is 14 residues long. Germline V lookup: CDR1 SEHNR, CDR2 FQNEAQ (reference sequence). The chain's CDR3 is CASSPTENTGELFF. CDR3 DNA: TGTGCCAGCAGCCCGACAGAAAACACCGGGGAGCTGTTTTTT.

In its sample, this clonotype was seen many times. Here the CDR3 DNA reads TGCAGTGCTAGAGATTTCAGCGGGAGGGCATACGAGCAGTACTTC. Translation: CSARDFSGRAYEQYF. The V and J genes are TRBV20-1 and TRBJ2-7; 10 nucleotides match TRBD2. CDR3 length: 15 residues. Germline V gene sequence: CDR1 DFQATT, CDR2 SNEGSKA (reference sequence). J lost 4 bases, V lost 0 bases, and 6 bases had no gene match.

This clonotype was counted many times. The chain joins TRBV27 to TRBJ2-7; no clear D gene. Germline V gene data show CDR1 as MNHEY and CDR2 as SMNVEV (reference sequence). V lost 7 bases, J lost 0 bases, and 19 bases lay in between. This CDR3 contains 16 residues. The CDR3 DNA sequence: TGTGCCAGCACCCCAAGGGCAGGCCACCTCTCCTACGAGCAGTACTTC. This gives the protein CASTPRAGHLSYEQYF.